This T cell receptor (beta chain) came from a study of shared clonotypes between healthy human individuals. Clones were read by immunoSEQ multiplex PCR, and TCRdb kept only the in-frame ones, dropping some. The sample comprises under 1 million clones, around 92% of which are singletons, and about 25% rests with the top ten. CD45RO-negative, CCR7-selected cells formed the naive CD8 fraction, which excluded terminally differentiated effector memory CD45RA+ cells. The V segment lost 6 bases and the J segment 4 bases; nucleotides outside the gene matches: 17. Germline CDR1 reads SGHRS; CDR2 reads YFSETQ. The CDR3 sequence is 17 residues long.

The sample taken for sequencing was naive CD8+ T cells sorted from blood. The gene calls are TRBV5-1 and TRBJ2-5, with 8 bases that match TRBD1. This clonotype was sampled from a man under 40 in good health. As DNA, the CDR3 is TGCGCCAGCACCCGAGAGTCAGGGGGCGCCTGGGCAGAGACCCAGTACTTC. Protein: CASTRESGGAWAETQYF.